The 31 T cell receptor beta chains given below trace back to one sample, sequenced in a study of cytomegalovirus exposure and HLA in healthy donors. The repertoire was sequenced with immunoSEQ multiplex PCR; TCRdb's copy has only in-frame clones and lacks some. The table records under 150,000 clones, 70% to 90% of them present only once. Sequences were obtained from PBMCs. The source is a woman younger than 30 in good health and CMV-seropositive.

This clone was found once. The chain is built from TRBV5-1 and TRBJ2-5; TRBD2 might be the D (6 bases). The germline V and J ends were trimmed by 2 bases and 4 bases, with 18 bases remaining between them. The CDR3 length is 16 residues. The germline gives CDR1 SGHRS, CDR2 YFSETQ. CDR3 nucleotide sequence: TGCGCCAGCAGCTTATCTGGTATAGCGGCGGTAGAGACCCAGTACTTC. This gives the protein CASSLSGIAAVETQYF.

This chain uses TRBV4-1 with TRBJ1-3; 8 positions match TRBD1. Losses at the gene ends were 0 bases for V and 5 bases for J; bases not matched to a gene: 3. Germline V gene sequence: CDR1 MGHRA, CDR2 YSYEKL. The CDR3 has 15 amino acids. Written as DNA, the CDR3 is TGCGCCAGCAGCCAAGAAGGACAGGGTAGAAACACCATATATTTT. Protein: CASSQEGQGRNTIYF.

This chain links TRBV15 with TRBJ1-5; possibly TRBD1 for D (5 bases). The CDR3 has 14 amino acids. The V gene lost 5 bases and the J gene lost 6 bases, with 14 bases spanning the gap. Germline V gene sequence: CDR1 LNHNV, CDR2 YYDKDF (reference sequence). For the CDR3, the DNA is TGTGCCACCAGCTCCTCGGCGGGGGGTCAGCCCCAGCATTTT. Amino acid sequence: CATSSSAGGQPQHF.

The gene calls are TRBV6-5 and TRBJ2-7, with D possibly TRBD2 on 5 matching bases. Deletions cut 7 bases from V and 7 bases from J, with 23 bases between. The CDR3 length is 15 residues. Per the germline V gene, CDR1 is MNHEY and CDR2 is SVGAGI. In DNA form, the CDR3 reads TGTGCCAGCACCCCCGGGTCGGCAACCACGGGGGAGCAGTACTTC. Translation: CASTPGSATTGEQYF.

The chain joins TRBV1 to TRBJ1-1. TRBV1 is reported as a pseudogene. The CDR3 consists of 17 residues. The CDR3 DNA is TGCACCAGCCGCCCGGGGGGCCCAAGTCGCATGAACACTGAAGCTTTCTTT. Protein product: CTSRPGGPSRMNTEAFF.

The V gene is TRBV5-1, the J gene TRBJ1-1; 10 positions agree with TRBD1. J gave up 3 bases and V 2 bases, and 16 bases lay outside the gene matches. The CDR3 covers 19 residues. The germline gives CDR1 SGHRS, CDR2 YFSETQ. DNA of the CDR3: TGCGCCAGCAGCTTAGCCATCAACGACAGGGGGCGCTTGGACACTGAAGCTTTCTTT. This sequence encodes CASSLAINDRGRLDTEAFF.

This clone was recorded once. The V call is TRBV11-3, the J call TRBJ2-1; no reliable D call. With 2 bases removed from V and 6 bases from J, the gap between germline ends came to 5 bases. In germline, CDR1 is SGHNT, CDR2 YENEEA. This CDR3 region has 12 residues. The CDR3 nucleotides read TGTGCCAGCAGCTTAAACAGCAATGAGCAGTTCTTC. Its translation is CASSLNSNEQFF.

As DNA, the CDR3 is TGTGCCAGCAGTTTGGACGGGACAGCTGGAAACACCATATATTTT. It yields the protein CASSLDGTAGNTIYF. The chain uses TRBV27 and TRBJ1-3; 7 bases are shared with TRBD1. V was pared by 3 bases and J by 2 bases, with 4 bases of the junction left unmatched. Per the germline V gene, CDR1 is MNHEY and CDR2 is SMNVEV (reference sequence). The CDR3 loop spans 15 amino acids.

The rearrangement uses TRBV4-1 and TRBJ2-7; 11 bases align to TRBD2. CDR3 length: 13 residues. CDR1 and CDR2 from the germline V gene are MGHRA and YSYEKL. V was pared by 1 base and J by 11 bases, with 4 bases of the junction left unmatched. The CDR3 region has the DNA TGCGCCAGCAGCCAAGTACTAGCGGGAGACGAGTACTTC. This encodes CASSQVLAGDEYF.

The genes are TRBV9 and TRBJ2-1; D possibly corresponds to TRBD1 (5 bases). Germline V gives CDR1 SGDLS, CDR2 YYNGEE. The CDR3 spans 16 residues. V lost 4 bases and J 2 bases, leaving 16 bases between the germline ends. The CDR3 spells CASSPSPLGPYNEQFF. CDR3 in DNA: TGTGCCAGCAGCCCTTCGCCTCTGGGGCCCTACAATGAGCAGTTCTTC.

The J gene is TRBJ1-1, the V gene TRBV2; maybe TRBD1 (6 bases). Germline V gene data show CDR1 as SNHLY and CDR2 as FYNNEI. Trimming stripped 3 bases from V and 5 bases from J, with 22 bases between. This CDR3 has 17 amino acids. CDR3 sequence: CASSEGGHRDLGTEAFF. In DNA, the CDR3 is TGTGCCAGCAGTGAGGGCGGTCACAGGGATTTGGGGACTGAAGCTTTCTTT.

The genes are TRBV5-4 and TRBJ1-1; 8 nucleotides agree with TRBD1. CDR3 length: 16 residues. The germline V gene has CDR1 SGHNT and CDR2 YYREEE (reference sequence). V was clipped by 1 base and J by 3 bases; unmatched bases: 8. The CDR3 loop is CASSLSVTGVDTEAFF. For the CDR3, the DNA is TGTGCCAGCAGCTTGTCCGTGACAGGGGTTGACACTGAAGCTTTCTTT. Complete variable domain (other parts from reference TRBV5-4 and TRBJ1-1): ETGVTQSPTHLIKTRGQQVTLRCSSQSGHNTVSWYQQALGQGPQFIFQYYREEENGRGNFPPRFSGLQFPNYSSELNVNALELDDSALYLCASSLSVTGVDTEAFFGQGTRLTVV.

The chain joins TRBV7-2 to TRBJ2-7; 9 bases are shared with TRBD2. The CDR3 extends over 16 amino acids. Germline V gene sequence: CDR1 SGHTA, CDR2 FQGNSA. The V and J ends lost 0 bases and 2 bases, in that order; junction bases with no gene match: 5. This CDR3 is CASSLAQRGDAYEQYF. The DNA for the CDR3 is TGTGCCAGCAGCTTAGCCCAGCGGGGGGACGCCTACGAGCAGTACTTC.

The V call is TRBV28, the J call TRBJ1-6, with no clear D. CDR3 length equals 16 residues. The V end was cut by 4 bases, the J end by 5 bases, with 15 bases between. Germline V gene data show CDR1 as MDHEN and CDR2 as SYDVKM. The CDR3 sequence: CASSSSGETHNSPLHF. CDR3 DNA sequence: TGTGCCAGCAGTTCTTCCGGGGAGACGCATAATTCACCCCTCCACTTT. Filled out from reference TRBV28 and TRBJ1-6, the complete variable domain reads DVKVTQSSRYLVKRTGEKVFLECVQDMDHENMFWYRQDPGLGLRLIYFSYDVKMKEKGDIPEGYSVSREKKERFSLILESASTNQTSMYLCASSSSGETHNSPLHFGNGTRLTVT.

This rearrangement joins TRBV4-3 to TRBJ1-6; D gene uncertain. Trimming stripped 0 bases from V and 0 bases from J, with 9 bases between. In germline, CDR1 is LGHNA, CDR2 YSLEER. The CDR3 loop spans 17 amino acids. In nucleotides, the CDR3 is TGCGCCAGCAGCCAAGATCATGAGAGCTCCTATAATTCACCCCTCCACTTT. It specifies CASSQDHESSYNSPLHF.

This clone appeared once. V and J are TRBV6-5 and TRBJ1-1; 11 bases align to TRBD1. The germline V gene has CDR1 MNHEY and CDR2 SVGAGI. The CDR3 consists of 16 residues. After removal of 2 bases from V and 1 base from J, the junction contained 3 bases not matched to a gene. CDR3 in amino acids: CASSYRTGGRNTEAFF. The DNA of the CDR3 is TGTGCCAGCAGTTACCGGACAGGGGGCAGGAACACTGAAGCTTTCTTT.

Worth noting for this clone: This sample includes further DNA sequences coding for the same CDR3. The CDR3 sequence is CASSLGQNYGYTF. CDR3 nucleotides: TGTGCCAGCAGCTTGGGACAGAACTATGGCTACACCTTC. V is TRBV5-6 and J is TRBJ1-2, with D possibly being TRBD1 (5 bases). V lost 0 bases and J 2 bases, leaving 5 bases between the germline ends. Germline V CDR1 and CDR2: SGHDT, YYEEEE. This CDR3 comprises 13 residues.

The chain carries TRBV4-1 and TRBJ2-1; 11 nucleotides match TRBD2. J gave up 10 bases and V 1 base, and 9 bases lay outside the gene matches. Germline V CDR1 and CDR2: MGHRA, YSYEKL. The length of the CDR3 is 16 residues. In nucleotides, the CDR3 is TGCGCCAGCAGCCAAGCCGGGACTAGCGGAGGTATAGAGCAGTTCTTC. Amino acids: CASSQAGTSGGIEQFF.

The CDR3 DNA is TGTGCCAACCGGACGGACAGTTCACCCCTCCACTTT. Its protein is CANRTDSSPLHF. This chain connects TRBV2 to TRBJ1-6; TRBD1 might be the D (6 bases). Trimming removed 10 bases at V and 9 bases at J, with 13 bases between. This CDR3 spans 12 amino acids. Germline CDR1 and CDR2: SNHLY and FYNNEI.

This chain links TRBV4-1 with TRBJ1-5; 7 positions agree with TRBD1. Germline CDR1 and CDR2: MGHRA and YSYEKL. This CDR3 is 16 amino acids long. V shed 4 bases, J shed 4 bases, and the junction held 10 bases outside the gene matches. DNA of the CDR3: TGCGCCAGCAGCCTACACACCGGGACAGTTAATCAGCCCCAGCATTTT. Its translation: CASSLHTGTVNQPQHF.

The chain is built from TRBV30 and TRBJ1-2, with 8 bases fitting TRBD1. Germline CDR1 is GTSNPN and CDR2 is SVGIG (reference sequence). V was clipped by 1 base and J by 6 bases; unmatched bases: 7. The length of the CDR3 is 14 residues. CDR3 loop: CAWSEVDREDGYTF. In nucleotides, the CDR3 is TGTGCCTGGAGTGAGGTGGACAGGGAGGATGGCTACACCTTC.

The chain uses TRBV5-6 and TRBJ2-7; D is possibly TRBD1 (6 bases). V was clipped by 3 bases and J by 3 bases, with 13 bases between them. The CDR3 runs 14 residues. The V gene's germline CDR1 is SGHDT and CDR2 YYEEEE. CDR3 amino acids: CASSWGTPVYEQYF. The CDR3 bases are TGTGCCAGCAGCTGGGGGACACCTGTCTACGAGCAGTACTTC.

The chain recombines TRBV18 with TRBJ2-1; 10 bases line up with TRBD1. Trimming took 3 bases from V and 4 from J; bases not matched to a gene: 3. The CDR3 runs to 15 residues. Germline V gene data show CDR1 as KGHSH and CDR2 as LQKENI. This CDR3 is CASSPGTGVYNEQFF. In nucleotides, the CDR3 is TGTGCCAGCTCACCGGGGACAGGGGTATACAATGAGCAGTTCTTC.

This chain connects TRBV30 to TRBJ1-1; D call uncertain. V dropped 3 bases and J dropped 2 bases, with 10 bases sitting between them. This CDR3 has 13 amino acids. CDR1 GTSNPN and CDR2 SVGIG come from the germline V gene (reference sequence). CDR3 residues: CAWSSMQNTEAFF. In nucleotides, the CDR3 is TGTGCCTGGAGCTCTATGCAAAACACTGAAGCTTTCTTT.

The CDR3 DNA sequence: TGCGCCAGCAGTGTCGGGACAGGGCCCCAAGAGACCCAGTACTTC. This gives the protein CASSVGTGPQETQYF. This chain uses TRBV5-1 with TRBJ2-5, with 9 bases lining up with TRBD1. Losses at the gene ends were 5 bases for V and 1 base for J; bases not matched to a gene: 6. Germline CDR1 reads SGHRS; CDR2 reads YFSETQ. This CDR3 has 15 residues.

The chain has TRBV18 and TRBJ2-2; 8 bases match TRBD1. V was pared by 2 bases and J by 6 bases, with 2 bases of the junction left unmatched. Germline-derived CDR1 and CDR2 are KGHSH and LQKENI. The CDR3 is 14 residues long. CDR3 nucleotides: TGTGCCAGCTCACCATCAGGGGGCGCCGGGGAGCTGTTTTTT. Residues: CASSPSGGAGELFF.

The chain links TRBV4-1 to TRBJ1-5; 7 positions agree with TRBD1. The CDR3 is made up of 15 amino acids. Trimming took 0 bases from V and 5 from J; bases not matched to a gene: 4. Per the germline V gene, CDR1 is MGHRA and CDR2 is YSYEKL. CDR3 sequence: CASSQDFRGDQPQHF. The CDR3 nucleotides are TGCGCCAGCAGCCAAGATTTCAGGGGGGATCAGCCCCAGCATTTT.

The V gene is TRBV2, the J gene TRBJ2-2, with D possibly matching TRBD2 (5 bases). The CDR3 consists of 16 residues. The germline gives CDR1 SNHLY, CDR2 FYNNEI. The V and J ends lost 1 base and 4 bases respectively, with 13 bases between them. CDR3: CASSEGGLRGTGELFF. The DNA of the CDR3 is TGTGCCAGCAGTGAAGGTGGTCTTCGGGGCACCGGGGAGCTGTTTTTT.

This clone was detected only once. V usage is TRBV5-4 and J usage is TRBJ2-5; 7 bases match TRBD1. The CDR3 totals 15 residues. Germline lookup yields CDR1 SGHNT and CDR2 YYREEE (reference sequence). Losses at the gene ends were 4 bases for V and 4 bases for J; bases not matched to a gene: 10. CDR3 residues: CASSSRQGIGETQYF. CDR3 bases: TGTGCCAGCAGCAGTCGACAGGGTATTGGAGAGACCCAGTACTTC.

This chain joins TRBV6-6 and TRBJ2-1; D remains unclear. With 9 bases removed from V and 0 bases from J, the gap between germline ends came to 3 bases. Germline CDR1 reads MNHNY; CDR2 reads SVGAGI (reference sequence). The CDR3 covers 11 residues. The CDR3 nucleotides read TGTGCCAGTCGCTCCTACAATGAGCAGTTCTTC. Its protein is CASRSYNEQFF.

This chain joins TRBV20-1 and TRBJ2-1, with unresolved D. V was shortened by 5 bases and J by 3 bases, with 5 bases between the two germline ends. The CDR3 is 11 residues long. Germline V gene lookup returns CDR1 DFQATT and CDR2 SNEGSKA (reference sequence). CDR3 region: CSARNYNEQFF. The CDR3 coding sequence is TGCAGTGCTCGTAACTACAATGAGCAGTTCTTC.